The entry below describes one TCR beta chain. What this receptor recognizes is not known. Per-nucleotide qualities are absent, and no much larger clonotype sits a single base away. The CDR1 and CDR2 encoded by the germline V gene are MDHEN and SYDVKM. From the cysteine up to the phenylalanine, the CDR3 has a length of 15 residues. The CDR3 DNA has 45 bases and is translated from base 1. The V end loses 1 base and the J end loses 1 base, and a stretch of 5 bases separates them. The sample comes from a study of technical replicates of blood from a handful of donors (dated by TCRdb to about 2017). To prepare the library, the immunoSEQ multiplex PCR assay was applied. TCRdb provides this immuneACCESS table in a form limited to in-frame rearrangements. Some clones are lacking; in checked studies, under half of them reflect an unresolved V gene, and why the rest are absent is not known. This sample has under 95,000 clones in its table, and 95% of those were observed once. The ten largest clonotypes hold approximately 0.26% of the sample.

The chain is made from TRBV28 and TRBJ2-6; TRBD2 is a weak D gene call, 5 bases matching. What was sequenced was T cells isolated from PBMCs. The receptor was isolated from a human donor in good health. The CDR3 protein: CASSLSGSGANVLTF. The bases read TGTGCCAGCAGTTTATCGGGGTCTGGGGCCAACGTCCTGACTTTC.